Presented here are 21 T cell receptor beta chains from one specimen sequenced in a study of blood T cell repertoires in COVID-19. TCRdb's table, derived via immunoSEQ multiplex PCR, lists solely in-frame clones and lacks some. The sample has 130,000 to 150,000 clones, approximately 88% seen once. Specimen: peripheral blood. Receptors were obtained from a woman aged 45-65 years with acute or convalescent COVID-19.

The chain couples TRBV6-5 to TRBJ1-2; maybe TRBD1 (6 bases). Germline lookup yields CDR1 MNHEY and CDR2 SVGAGI. The CDR3 contains 14 residues. Trimming removed 6 bases from V and 2 bases from J, with 13 bases in between. CDR3 amino acids: CASRPTGLNYGYTF. CDR3 DNA: TGTGCCAGCAGGCCTACAGGGTTAAACTATGGCTACACCTTC.

J is TRBJ1-1 and V is TRBV5-1; D perhaps matches TRBD1 (5 bases). The CDR3 has 16 residues. Germline assignment: CDR1 SGHRS and CDR2 YFSETQ. Trimming took off 1 base at V and 1 base at J, with 14 bases between the two ends. The CDR3 here is CASSLQPGGENTEAFF. DNA for the CDR3: TGCGCCAGCAGCTTGCAGCCAGGAGGGGAGAACACTGAAGCTTTCTTT.

CDR3 region: CASSDQGAHQPQHF. In DNA form, the CDR3 reads TGTGCCAGCAGTGATCAGGGTGCTCATCAGCCCCAGCATTTT. The J gene is TRBJ1-5, the V gene TRBV2; D may be TRBD1 (5 bases). V was shortened by 3 bases and J by 5 bases, with 11 bases between the two germline ends. The CDR3 extends over 14 amino acids. Per the germline V gene, CDR1 is SNHLY and CDR2 is FYNNEI.

With regard to this clone: Other DNA sequences in the sample encode the same CDR3. V is TRBV6-5 and J is TRBJ2-7; TRBD2 might be the D (5 bases). Germline V lookup: CDR1 MNHEY, CDR2 SVGAGI. There are 15 residues in the CDR3. V shed 0 bases and J shed 0 bases, with 9 bases lying between them. The CDR3: CASSYSTGSSYEQYF. The CDR3 coding sequence is TGTGCCAGCAGTTACTCGACGGGGAGCTCCTACGAGCAGTACTTC.

The rearrangement uses TRBV3-1 (or the pseudogene TRBV3-2) and TRBJ1-6; D ambiguous. This CDR3 contains 19 residues. Germline assignment: CDR1 LGHDT and CDR2 YNNKEL (reference sequence). Trimming removed 3 bases at V and 0 bases at J, with 18 bases between. The CDR3 region has the DNA TGTGCCAGCAGCCACCCGACGGGAGGTTTTAGCTCCTATAATTCACCCCTCCACTTT. This encodes CASSHPTGGFSSYNSPLHF.

The chain is built from TRBV7-9 and TRBJ2-5; the match to TRBD1 covers 9 bases. CDR1 is SEHNR and CDR2 is FQNEAQ in the germline V gene (reference sequence). After removal of 7 bases from V and 2 bases from J, the junction contained 5 bases not matched to a gene. The CDR3 sequence is 14 residues long. The CDR3 bases are TGTGCCAGCAAATCGACAGGGGGTCAAGAGACCCAGTACTTC. This translates into CASKSTGGQETQYF.

The chain carries TRBV5-6 and TRBJ2-3, with TRBD2 as a possible D gene (5 bases). Germline V gives CDR1 SGHDT, CDR2 YYEEEE. This CDR3 is built from 14 residues. V lost 3 bases and J 1 base, leaving 9 bases between the germline ends. This CDR3 reads CASSSHGGTDTQYF. The CDR3 DNA reads as TGTGCCAGCAGCTCACACGGGGGCACAGATACGCAGTATTTT.

This clone is a singleton in its sample. The chain couples TRBV7-2 to TRBJ1-2; D might be TRBD1 (5 bases). V lost 5 bases to trimming and J lost 7 bases, with 20 bases between them. This CDR3 contains 15 residues. Germline assignment: CDR1 SGHTA and CDR2 FQGNSA. This CDR3 reads CASSGYKGQQSGYTF. The CDR3 DNA is TGTGCCAGCAGCGGTTATAAGGGGCAGCAATCTGGCTACACCTTC.

The chain uses TRBV5-1 and TRBJ2-7; 14 nucleotides line up with TRBD2. V shed 7 bases, J shed 5 bases, and the junction held 5 bases outside the gene matches. The CDR3 runs 14 residues. Per the germline V gene, CDR1 is SGHRS and CDR2 is YFSETQ. The CDR3 nucleotides read TGCGCCAGCGGAGGGACTAGCGGGAGCCACGAGCAGTACTTC. Translation: CASGGTSGSHEQYF.

This clone came up once. The V gene is TRBV12-3 or TRBV12-4, the J gene TRBJ1-5, with D unclear. Trimming removed 7 bases from V and 0 bases from J, with 7 bases in between. The CDR3 spans 13 residues. The CDR3 DNA reads TGTGCCAGCAAGGAGTTTAGCAATCAGCCCCAGCATTTT. As protein: CASKEFSNQPQHF.

V and J are TRBV30 and TRBJ2-1, with 9 bases aligning to TRBD2. The V gene's germline CDR1 is GTSNPN and CDR2 SVGIG (reference sequence). This CDR3 region has 14 residues. V lost 3 bases and J lost 9; bases outside the gene matches: 9. DNA for the CDR3: TGTGCCTGGAGCCCTTTGGCGGGAGGGGGTGAGCAGTTCTTC. Protein product: CAWSPLAGGGEQFF.

The CDR3 here is CASSVGVGRGDEQYF. CDR3 bases: TGTGCCAGCAGCGTAGGAGTCGGGAGAGGGGACGAGCAGTACTTC. The V and J genes are TRBV9 and TRBJ2-7; tentatively, D is TRBD2 (6 bases). The CDR3 totals 15 residues. Trimming took off 0 bases at V and 5 bases at J, with 15 bases between the two ends. Germline V gene data show CDR1 as SGDLS and CDR2 as YYNGEE.

The chain has TRBV30 and TRBJ2-1; the D gene is possibly TRBD1 (6 bases). Trimming cost V 0 bases and J 10 bases, with 22 bases left between them. CDR1 GTSNPN and CDR2 SVGIG come from the germline V gene (reference sequence). This CDR3 is 16 amino acids long. The CDR3 DNA is TGTGCCTGGAGTGTCCTCGGGACATTTTCCCCGCGGGAGCAGTTCTTC. It encodes CAWSVLGTFSPREQFF.

The chain links TRBV25-1 to TRBJ1-1; TRBD1 agrees at 8 bases. The CDR3 sequence is 14 residues long. After removal of 4 bases from V and 6 bases from J, the junction contained 7 bases not matched to a gene. The germline gives CDR1 MGHDK, CDR2 SYGVNS. The CDR3 region has the DNA TGTGCCAGCAGTGTACAACAGGGGGTCGCTGAAGCTTTCTTT. Its protein is CASSVQQGVAEAFF.

The CDR3 DNA sequence: TGTGCCAGCAGTTACTCGTCTCAGGGCTCTCAGCCCCAGCATTTT. This translates into CASSYSSQGSQPQHF. This chain links TRBV6-6 with TRBJ1-5; possible D gene TRBD1, 5 bases. V dropped 0 bases and J dropped 6 bases, with 12 bases sitting between them. The CDR3 runs to 15 residues. Germline V gene data show CDR1 as MNHNY and CDR2 as SVGAGI (reference sequence).

The chain couples TRBV29-1 to TRBJ1-1; D unclear. This CDR3 comprises 13 residues. Germline V gene data show CDR1 as SQVTM and CDR2 as ANQGSEA. V shed 4 bases and J shed 1 base, with 10 bases lying between them. The CDR3 coding sequence is TGCAGCGTTGGGGTAAACAGGAACACTGAAGCTTTCTTT. This sequence encodes CSVGVNRNTEAFF. The variable domain in full, completed from reference TRBV29-1 and TRBJ1-1, reads SAVISQKPSRDICQRGTSLTIQCQVDSQVTMMFWYRQQPGQSLTLIATANQGSEATYESGFVIDKFPISRPNLTFSTLTVSNMSPEDSSIYLCSVGVNRNTEAFFGQGTRLTVV.

V usage is TRBV7-3 and J usage is TRBJ1-1, with TRBD1 identical over 10 bases. J gave up 3 bases and V 5 bases, and 3 bases lay outside the gene matches. CDR1 and CDR2 (germline): SGHTA, FQGTGA. The CDR3 is 14 residues long. The CDR3 loop reads CASSPGTGDTEAFF. CDR3 nucleotide sequence: TGTGCCAGCAGCCCAGGGACAGGGGACACTGAAGCTTTCTTT. Looking up the rest from reference TRBV7-3 and TRBJ1-1 gives the full variable domain: GAGVSQTPSNKVTEKGKYVELRCDPISGHTALYWYRQSLGQGPEFLIYFQGTGAADDSGLPNDRFFAVRPEGSVSTLKIQRTERGDSAVYLCASSPGTGDTEAFFGQGTRLTVV.

The chain is built from TRBV6-5 and TRBJ1-2; D perhaps matches TRBD1 (6 bases). Per the germline V gene, CDR1 is MNHEY and CDR2 is SVGAGI. The CDR3 consists of 15 residues. Between the trimmed V and J ends, which lost 3 bases and 8 bases, there was a span of 19 bases. The CDR3 sequence is CASSYAPWARGGYTF. The CDR3, as DNA: TGTGCCAGCAGTTATGCCCCTTGGGCAAGGGGGGGCTACACCTTC.

J is TRBJ2-1 and V is TRBV6-5; unclear D gene. This CDR3 is built from 15 residues. The germline V and J ends were trimmed by 6 bases and 0 bases, with 12 bases remaining between them. Per the germline V gene, CDR1 is MNHEY and CDR2 is SVGAGI. The CDR3 DNA is TGTGCCAGCAGCCGCGGCGGAAGCTCCTACAATGAGCAGTTCTTC. Translated, it gives CASSRGGSSYNEQFF.

V usage is TRBV2 and J usage is TRBJ2-7; tentatively, D is TRBD1 (6 bases). Germline CDR1 is SNHLY and CDR2 is FYNNEI. Trimming cost V 6 bases and J 6 bases, with 12 bases left between them. The CDR3 sequence is 12 residues long. The CDR3, as DNA: TGTGCCAGCAGGAGGGGGACGCTCGAGCAGTACTTC. As protein: CASRRGTLEQYF.

This clone was seen once. This chain links TRBV7-6 with TRBJ2-1; tentatively, D is TRBD2 (6 bases). The CDR3 runs 14 residues. Germline V CDR1 and CDR2: SGHVS, FNYEAQ. Trimming took 1 base from V and 7 from J, leaving 11 bases between them. CDR3 DNA sequence: TGTGCCAGCAGCTTAGAGCGGGCACAGAATGAGCAGTTCTTC. Protein product: CASSLERAQNEQFF. The entire variable domain, with the rest obtained from reference TRBV7-6 and TRBJ2-1, is as follows: GAGVSQSPRYKVTKRGQDVALRCDPISGHVSLYWYRQALGQGPEFLTYFNYEAQQDKSGLPNDRFSAERPEGSISTLTIQRTEQRDSAMYRCASSLERAQNEQFFGPGTRLTVL.